A selection of T cell receptor beta chains follows, all from one sample in a study of a mutant IDH1 vaccine in newly diagnosed glioma. Assay: immunoSEQ multiplex PCR; the TCRdb copy retains only in-frame clones and omits some. The sample lists about 98,000 clones, 85% to 90% occurring once. Sequencing used PBMCs, obtained from a glioma patient treated with radiotherapy, temozolomide or both. The receptors here all came from a woman aged 50 to 60 with glioma. CDR3s include the opening cysteine and the closing phenylalanine or tryptophan. Fields, in order: D gene, clone size, V gene, J gene, CDR3 DNA, CDR3 protein. D genes are given only for firm matches. Not all rows give a size; the values are once, few, many and, for expanded clones, a class.

d_gene: TRBD1
abundance: once
v_gene: TRBV6-6
j_gene: TRBJ2-7
CDR3nt: TGTGCCAGCAGTTACTCTTTACAGGGGGCAGGGGAGCAGTACTTC
CDR3aa: CASSYSLQGAGEQYF

d_gene: NA
abundance: NA
v_gene: TRBV11-3
j_gene: TRBJ2-1
CDR3nt: TGTGCCAGCAGCTGGGACCCAACGCGCAATGAGCAGTTCTTC
CDR3aa: CASSWDPTRNEQFF

d_gene: TRBD1
abundance: NA
v_gene: TRBV7-2
j_gene: TRBJ1-1
CDR3nt: TGTGCCAGCAGCTCTCCAGGGGGGTACACTGAAGCTTTCTTT
CDR3aa: CASSSPGGYTEAFF

d_gene: NA
abundance: NA
v_gene: TRBV5-1
j_gene: TRBJ2-1
CDR3nt: TGCGCCAGCAGCTCTAGAACAGGGAGCCTCTACAATGAGCAGTTCTTC
CDR3aa: CASSSRTGSLYNEQFF

d_gene: TRBD1
abundance: NA
v_gene: TRBV28
j_gene: TRBJ2-1
CDR3nt: TGTGCCAGCAGTTTAGGGGACAGGGTGGGAAATGAGCAGTTCTTC
CDR3aa: CASSLGDRVGNEQFF

d_gene: TRBD1
abundance: NA
v_gene: TRBV30
j_gene: TRBJ1-1
CDR3nt: TGTGCCTGGAGTGGGGACAGGGGGATCACTGAAGCTTTCTTT
CDR3aa: CAWSGDRGITEAFF

d_gene: NA
abundance: NA
v_gene: TRBV19
j_gene: TRBJ1-2
CDR3nt: TGTGCCAGTAGGTGGACAGCTACTAACTATGGCTACACCTTC
CDR3aa: CASRWTATNYGYTF

d_gene: NA
abundance: once
v_gene: TRBV6-1
j_gene: TRBJ2-2
CDR3nt: TGTGCCAGCCGGATAGGGTTGGGGACCGGGGAGCTGTTTTTT
CDR3aa: CASRIGLGTGELFF

d_gene: NA
abundance: NA
v_gene: TRBV5-1
j_gene: TRBJ2-3
CDR3nt: TGCGCCAGCAGCTTCGTTCTAGTACCCGCGGGGAGCACCGACACAGATACGCAGTATTTT
CDR3aa: CASSFVLVPAGSTDTDTQYF

d_gene: TRBD2
abundance: NA
v_gene: TRBV5-1
j_gene: TRBJ2-3
CDR3nt: TGCGCCAGCAGTCCGCTCCGGGGTAGCGGGAGTGGTACGCAGTATTTT
CDR3aa: CASSPLRGSGSGTQYF

d_gene: TRBD2
abundance: few
v_gene: TRBV19
j_gene: TRBJ2-7
CDR3nt: TGTGCCAGTAGTGTGACTAGCGGGCTCTACGAGCAGTACTTC
CDR3aa: CASSVTSGLYEQYF

d_gene: NA
abundance: NA
v_gene: TRBV30
j_gene: TRBJ2-5
CDR3nt: TGTGCCTGGAGTTTTAGGACAGCAGTTAGGTACCAAGAGACCCAGTACTTC
CDR3aa: CAWSFRTAVRYQETQYF

d_gene: NA
abundance: once
v_gene: TRBV6-1
j_gene: TRBJ2-7
CDR3nt: TGTGCCAGCAGTGTCCGCCGGACAGCCTACGAGCAGTACTTC
CDR3aa: CASSVRRTAYEQYF

d_gene: TRBD1
abundance: few
v_gene: TRBV7-3
j_gene: TRBJ1-6
CDR3nt: TGTGCCAGCAGCCTTGGGACAGGGGGCACTAATTCACCCCTCCACTTT
CDR3aa: CASSLGTGGTNSPLHF

d_gene: TRBD2
abundance: NA
v_gene: TRBV6-5
j_gene: TRBJ2-7
CDR3nt: TGTGCCAGCAGTGTATCTAGCGGGGAAACCTACGAGCAGTACTTC
CDR3aa: CASSVSSGETYEQYF

d_gene: NA
abundance: NA
v_gene: TRBV29-1
j_gene: TRBJ1-5
CDR3nt: TGCAGCGTAGCTTACAGGGATCAGCCCCAGCATTTT
CDR3aa: CSVAYRDQPQHF

d_gene: NA
abundance: NA
v_gene: TRBV28
j_gene: TRBJ1-6
CDR3nt: TGTGCCAGCAGTTTAGGGGCAGGGCTGCGGAATTCACCCCTCCACTTT
CDR3aa: CASSLGAGLRNSPLHF

d_gene: TRBD1
abundance: NA
v_gene: TRBV10-1
j_gene: TRBJ2-1
CDR3nt: TGCGCCAGCAGTGGTGGGACAGGGGGCAATGAGCAGTTCTTC
CDR3aa: CASSGGTGGNEQFF

d_gene: TRBD1
abundance: NA
v_gene: TRBV10-3
j_gene: TRBJ2-1
CDR3nt: TGTGCCATCACCCAGGACAGGGGTAGCTCCTACAATGAGCAGTTCTTC
CDR3aa: CAITQDRGSSYNEQFF

d_gene: TRBD1
abundance: NA
v_gene: TRBV27
j_gene: TRBJ1-2
CDR3nt: TGTGCCAGCCGGGGGACAGGGAGGCACTATGGCTACACCTTC
CDR3aa: CASRGTGRHYGYTF

d_gene: NA
abundance: NA
v_gene: TRBV13
j_gene: TRBJ2-7
CDR3nt: TGTGCCAGCGCCCCTAAAGGACTAACAATTACCTACGAGCAGTACTTC
CDR3aa: CASAPKGLTITYEQYF

d_gene: NA
abundance: NA
v_gene: TRBV5-1
j_gene: TRBJ2-1
CDR3nt: TGCGCCAGCAGCTTACAGGGTAACGACAATGAGCAGTTCTTC
CDR3aa: CASSLQGNDNEQFF

d_gene: TRBD2
abundance: once
v_gene: TRBV9
j_gene: TRBJ2-1
CDR3nt: TGTGCCAGCAGCGTAGGATCTAGCGGAACTAGCTCCTACAATGAGCAGTTCTTC
CDR3aa: CASSVGSSGTSSYNEQFF

d_gene: TRBD1
abundance: few
v_gene: TRBV5-1
j_gene: TRBJ2-5
CDR3nt: TGCGCCAGCAGCCCCGGGACAGGGGGCGTTTGGGGCGAGACCCAGTACTTC
CDR3aa: CASSPGTGGVWGETQYF

d_gene: TRBD2
abundance: NA
v_gene: TRBV4-1
j_gene: TRBJ2-1
CDR3nt: TGCGCCAGCAGCCGACTCACTAGCGGGAGGGCCTACAATGAGCAGTTCTTC
CDR3aa: CASSRLTSGRAYNEQFF

d_gene: TRBD2
abundance: NA
v_gene: TRBV6-5
j_gene: TRBJ2-3
CDR3nt: TGTGCCAGCAGTTGGACTAGCGGTGGAGATACGCAGTATTTT
CDR3aa: CASSWTSGGDTQYF

d_gene: NA
abundance: few
v_gene: TRBV29-1
j_gene: TRBJ1-1
CDR3nt: TGCAGCGTTGAATTCCTGAACACTGAAGCTTTCTTT
CDR3aa: CSVEFLNTEAFF

d_gene: TRBD2
abundance: NA
v_gene: TRBV28
j_gene: TRBJ2-3
CDR3nt: TGTGCCAGCAGCCCCCCCCTAGCGGGAGCGACAGATACGCAGTATTTT
CDR3aa: CASSPPLAGATDTQYF

d_gene: TRBD1
abundance: NA
v_gene: TRBV6-6
j_gene: TRBJ2-5
CDR3nt: TGTGCCAGCAGGGGACAGGTACAAGAGACCCAGTACTTC
CDR3aa: CASRGQVQETQYF

d_gene: TRBD2
abundance: once
v_gene: TRBV2
j_gene: TRBJ2-2
CDR3nt: TGTGCCAGCGGTAGTCCTAGCGGGCAAACCACCGGGGAGCTGTTTTTT
CDR3aa: CASGSPSGQTTGELFF

d_gene: NA
abundance: NA
v_gene: TRBV28
j_gene: TRBJ1-4
CDR3nt: TGTGCCAGCAGTTTACTTCGGGGAACTAATGAAAAACTGTTTTTT
CDR3aa: CASSLLRGTNEKLFF

d_gene: NA
abundance: NA
v_gene: TRBV10-3
j_gene: TRBJ1-3
CDR3nt: TGTGCCATCAGTGAGGGGCACAGTTCACCAAATGCGGGAAACACCATATATTTT
CDR3aa: CAISEGHSSPNAGNTIYF

d_gene: NA
abundance: few
v_gene: TRBV4-1
j_gene: TRBJ2-2
CDR3nt: TGCGCCAGCAGCCAAGAAACAGGGTGGGCCGGGGAGCTGTTTTTT
CDR3aa: CASSQETGWAGELFF